This TCR beta chain was obtained from a study of CD8 T cells in Susac syndrome. Sequencing of TCR beta was performed on blood CD8+ and CD4+ T cells. TEMRA cells were FACS-enriched and CD8+ and CD4+ T cells negatively isolated. Reverse transcription of about 0.5 to 1 ug RNA used random hexamers. The method of amplification for TCR beta CDR3 was immunoSEQ multiplex PCR, covering 54 Vbeta and 13 Jbeta. TCRdb analysed the immunoSEQ multiplex PCR reads with MiXCR anew, one entry per CDR3 protein. The sample carries about 250,000 distinct CDR3 sequences, over 85% recorded once. This clonotype has a single count. No antigen is known for it. The germline CDR1 and CDR2 sequences are LNHDA and SQIVND (reference sequence). The CDR3 has 14 amino acids. With 3 bases removed from V and 3 bases from J, the gap between germline ends came to 9 bases. Study-level findings and limits: The TCR sequencing and HLA analysis in the study involved a relatively small number of individuals, as the study acknowledged.

The J gene is TRBJ1-3, the V gene TRBV19; no firm D call. The TCR sequence derives from a human donor with multiple sclerosis. The sequenced sample was CD4+ T cells from PBMCs. CDR3 nucleotides: TGTGCCAGTAGTATTCTGGGTAATGGAAACACCATATATTTT. It translates to CASSILGNGNTIYF.